The 31 T cell receptor beta chains given below trace back to one sample, sequenced in a study of T cells in women clearing cervical HPV infection. The repertoire was sequenced with immunoSEQ multiplex PCR; TCRdb's copy has only in-frame clones and lacks some. Reported are under 45,000 clones; the ten largest clones contain around 7%. Sequencing used blood buffy coat. These receptors originate from a woman between 18 and 70 years old with a cervical HPV16 infection that either progressed to CIN3+ or cleared (not recorded which).

Of note for this clone: Read coverage stops 3 residues before the CDR3 terminus; the germline J gene supplies the remainder. The chain combines TRBV7-2 with TRBJ1-2; D unresolved. The V gene's germline CDR1 is SGHTA and CDR2 FQGNSA. The CDR3 is 12 residues long. V was clipped by 5 bases and J by 7 bases, with 11 bases between them. The CDR3 here is CASSPVQVGYTF. CDR3 DNA (partial): TGTGCCAGCAGCCCCGTTCAGGTTGGC.

With regard to this clone: The DNA ends 3 residues before the CDR3 does, and the rest of the CDR3 is filled in from the germline J gene. J is TRBJ1-2 and V is TRBV20-1; 9 bases are shared with TRBD1. The trim removed 4 bases at V and 6 bases at J, leaving 3 bases unmatched. The CDR3 loop spans 12 amino acids. Germline assignment: CDR1 DFQATT and CDR2 SNEGSKA (reference sequence). The CDR3 loop is CSATTGGHGYTF. The part of the CDR3 DNA that was read is TGCAGTGCTACCACAGGGGGCCATGGC.

In regard to this clone: Sequencing ends 3 residues short of the CDR3 end; the germline J gene provides the rest. This chain joins TRBV7-9 and TRBJ1-1; the D is unclear. Germline V gene data show CDR1 as SEHNR and CDR2 as FQNEAQ (reference sequence). Between the trimmed V and J ends, which lost 6 bases and 4 bases, there was a span of 15 bases. The CDR3 consists of 14 residues. CDR3 DNA, as far as it was read: TGTGCCAGCAGATATCCAGGAGTAGGCACTGAA. Protein: CASRYPGVGTE. From start to end, the CDR3 is CASRYPGVGTEAFF.

A word on this clone: The read is 3 residues too short to cover the CDR3 end, so that end is filled in from the germline J gene. This rearrangement joins TRBV5-3 to TRBJ1-2; no firm D call. Being an ORF, TRBV5-3 has a function that is uncertain. V lost 2 bases and J 2 bases, leaving 4 bases between the germline ends. The CDR3 extends over 12 amino acids. CDR3 DNA, as far as it was read: TGTGCCAGAAGCTTCCTGAACTATGGC. Translation: CARSFLNYG. The CDR3 reads in full as CARSFLNYGYTF.

Turning to this clone: The observed sequence ends 3 residues before the CDR3 terminus, with the missing tail filled in from the germline J gene. V usage is TRBV2 and J usage is TRBJ2-3; 7 bases match TRBD2. The germline V gene has CDR1 SNHLY and CDR2 FYNNEI. The CDR3 sequence is 15 residues long. Germline trimming cut 6 bases from V and 3 bases from J; bases unmatched to any gene: 9. CDR3 DNA (partial): TGTGCCAGCAGGGCTAGCGGTTCCCCGACAGATACG. Translating it yields CASRASGSPTDT. The whole CDR3 is CASRASGSPTDTQYF.

On this clone: The CDR3 extends 3 residues past the end of the read, so its final part is completed from the germline J gene. The chain employs TRBV18 and TRBJ1-2; D may be TRBD1 (6 bases). The CDR3 is 15 amino acids. Germline lookup yields CDR1 KGHSH and CDR2 LQKENI. The CDR3 reads CASSPPQGSYNDYTF. CDR3 DNA, as far as it was read: TGTGCCAGCTCACCACCACAGGGTTCCTACAATGAC.

Regarding this clone: The CDR3 end lies 3 residues beyond the end of the read and is filled in from the germline J gene. J is TRBJ2-7 and V is TRBV5-5, with D perhaps matching TRBD2 (6 bases). Looked up from germline, CDR1 is SGHKS and CDR2 is YYEKEE (reference sequence). The CDR3 totals 15 residues. V was clipped by 1 base and J by 3 bases, with 14 bases between them. The CDR3 spells CASSLSRGGRYEQYF. Partial CDR3 DNA: TGTGCCAGCAGCTTGTCGCGGGGCGGTCGCTACGAG.

Worth noting for this clone: The read ends 3 residues shy of where the CDR3 ends; the end is completed using the germline J gene. The rearrangement uses TRBV4-2 and TRBJ2-6; 7 bases match TRBD1. Trimming cost V 4 bases and J 4 bases; bases outside gene matches: 13. This CDR3 is 18 amino acids long. The germline V gene has CDR1 LGHNA and CDR2 YNFKEQ. The CDR3 DNA, read in part, is TGTGCCAGCAGCCCAAGTCCCGGGACAGTAACCGGGGCCAACGTC. It translates to CASSPSPGTVTGANV. The whole CDR3 is CASSPSPGTVTGANVLTF.

This CDR3 is CSARDREKIGTSNEQFF. The sequenced CDR3 bases are TGCAGTGCTAGAGATCGCGAAAAAATTGGGACTTCCAATGAG. The V gene is TRBV20-1, the J gene TRBJ2-1; D may be TRBD2 (6 bases). The CDR3 end falls 3 residues outside the read, so it is completed with the germline J gene. The germline CDR1 and CDR2 sequences are DFQATT and SNEGSKA (reference sequence). V lost 0 bases to trimming and J lost 6 bases, with 21 bases between them. The CDR3 length is 17 residues.

Note on this clone: The CDR3 end falls 3 residues outside the read, so it is completed with the germline J gene. The chain recombines TRBV24-1 with TRBJ2-7, with 8 bases matching TRBD1. V lost 4 bases, J lost 5 bases, and 6 bases stayed unmatched. The germline CDR1 and CDR2 sequences are KGHDR and SFDVKD. There are 14 residues in the CDR3. The chain's CDR3 is CATSESQGVDEQYF. The CDR3 bases that were read are TGTGCCACCAGTGAATCACAGGGGGTCGACGAG.

As for this clone: The read is 3 residues too short to cover the CDR3 end, so that end is filled in from the germline J gene. The V call is TRBV5-4, the J call TRBJ1-1; D gene uncertain. CDR3 length equals 14 residues. The V gene's germline CDR1 is SGHNT and CDR2 YYREEE (reference sequence). Trimming removed 0 bases from V and 1 base from J, with 7 bases in between. CDR3 DNA, as far as it was read: TGTGCCAGCAGCTTGGAACCCAGGAACACTGAA. This translates into CASSLEPRNTE. The CDR3, in full, reads CASSLEPRNTEAFF.

The CDR3 DNA, read in part, is TGTGCCAGCAGCCCCCAGGGAAGCTCCTATAATTCACCG. Translating it yields CASSPQGSSYNSP. The CDR3, in full, reads CASSPQGSSYNSPLFF. V gene TRBV7-6 combines with J gene TRBJ2-2, with a possible D match to TRBD1 (5 bases). The read terminates 3 residues before the CDR3 end, so the remaining end is supplied by the germline J gene. The germline V gene has CDR1 SGHVS and CDR2 FNYEAQ. CDR3 size: 16 residues.

Note on this clone: The CDR3 end falls 3 residues outside the read, so it is completed with the germline J gene. V and J are TRBV19 and TRBJ2-2; TRBD2 agrees at 14 bases. The germline CDR1 and CDR2 sequences are LNHDA and SQIVND (reference sequence). The CDR3 spans 16 residues. The V gene end was trimmed by 6 bases and the J gene end by 2 bases; junction bases not matched to a gene: 2. CDR3 bases read: TGTGCCAGTAGCGGACTAGCGGGAGGTAACACCGGGGAG. Its protein is CASSGLAGGNTGE. In full, the CDR3 reads CASSGLAGGNTGELFF.

Turning to this clone: Read coverage stops 3 residues before the CDR3 terminus; the germline J gene supplies the remainder. The chain combines TRBV11-2 with TRBJ2-3; 7 nucleotides align to TRBD2. Germline V gene sequence: CDR1 SGHAT, CDR2 FQNNGV. The length of the CDR3 is 15 residues. CDR3 residues: CASSGEVASGETQYF. The CDR3 DNA, read in part, is TGTGCCAGCAGCGGAGAGGTGGCTAGCGGAGAGACG.

CDR3: CASSLTPGLAGVNEQFF. CDR3 DNA, as far as it was read: TGTGCCAGCAGCTTAACCCCCGGACTAGCGGGCGTAAATGAG. The chain recombines TRBV7-6 with TRBJ2-1, with 11 bases lining up with TRBD2. The read terminates 3 residues before the CDR3 end, so the remaining end is supplied by the germline J gene. The V gene's germline CDR1 is SGHVS and CDR2 FNYEAQ. The CDR3 length is 17 residues. Unmatched junction bases numbered 10, after V lost 2 bases and J lost 7 bases.

By frequency, this clone registers medium-sized. The CDR3 goes on 3 residues after the read ends, and that part is filled in from the germline J gene. The chain couples TRBV7-6 to TRBJ2-1, with a tentative D call TRBD2 (7 bases). Trimming removed 5 bases from V and 1 base from J, with 12 bases in between. Germline V gives CDR1 SGHVS, CDR2 FNYEAQ. The CDR3 consists of 15 residues. CDR3 DNA, as far as it was read: TGTGCCAGCAGCGCGCGGGGGCTTTCCTACAATGAG. Amino acid sequence: CASSARGLSYNE. The full-length CDR3 reads as CASSARGLSYNEQFF.

As regards this clone: The read ends 3 residues shy of where the CDR3 ends; the end is completed using the germline J gene. The chain employs TRBV19 and TRBJ2-5; 7 positions match TRBD2. V was clipped by 3 bases and J by 4 bases; unmatched bases: 8. The CDR3 extends over 15 amino acids. CDR1 is LNHDA, CDR2 SQIVND, per germline (reference sequence). CDR3 DNA (partial): TGTGCCAGTAGTATCTATCTAGCGGACCCAGAGACC. The encoded protein is CASSIYLADPET. The complete CDR3 protein is CASSIYLADPETQYF.

Remarks on this clone: The read ends 3 residues before the CDR3 terminus; that terminus is restored from the germline J gene. V is TRBV30 and J is TRBJ2-5; a possible D gene is TRBD1 (6 bases). The length of the CDR3 is 15 residues. Germline CDR1 reads GTSNPN; CDR2 reads SVGIG (reference sequence). V was trimmed by 2 bases and J by 0 bases, leaving 13 bases between them. The CDR3 spells CAWSPGTMYQETQYF. Partial CDR3 DNA: TGTGCCTGGAGTCCAGGGACAATGTACCAAGAGACC.

On this clone itself: The read stops 3 residues short of the end of the CDR3; the missing end is completed from the germline J gene. V usage is TRBV10-3 and J usage is TRBJ2-2; D perhaps matches TRBD1 (5 bases). Germline CDR1 and CDR2: ENHRY and SYGVKD. This CDR3 contains 13 residues. The CDR3 spells CAISLSQGEKLFF. CDR3 DNA (partial): TGTGCCATCAGCCTCTCTCAGGGTGAAAAG.

Its frequency marks this clone as medium-sized. The read halts 3 residues ahead of the CDR3 end, with the missing end drawn from the germline J gene. This sequence joins TRBV2 and TRBJ1-4; 11 positions match TRBD1. Germline V lookup: CDR1 SNHLY, CDR2 FYNNEI. The V gene end was trimmed by 7 bases and the J gene end by 7 bases; junction bases not matched to a gene: 11. This CDR3 is built from 16 residues. The CDR3 region is CASNDRQGQGGEKLFF. CDR3 DNA, as far as it was read: TGTGCCAGCAACGACCGCCAGGGACAGGGGGGTGAAAAA.

Remarks on this clone: The read gets to within 3 residues of the CDR3 end, and the germline J gene fills in the rest. The rearrangement uses TRBV10-3 and TRBJ1-2; D gene unclear. V gave up 0 bases and J gave up 4 bases, with 12 bases separating them. The CDR3 has 15 residues. Germline V lookup: CDR1 ENHRY, CDR2 SYGVKD. CDR3 amino acids: CAISESYQAGYGYTF. Partial CDR3 DNA: TGTGCCATCAGTGAGTCGTACCAGGCGGGCTATGGC.

As to this clone: The CDR3 goes on 3 residues after the read ends, and that part is filled in from the germline J gene. This chain uses TRBV19 with TRBJ2-3; perhaps TRBD2 as D (6 bases). CDR1 LNHDA and CDR2 SQIVND come from the germline V gene (reference sequence). The CDR3 consists of 12 residues. CDR3: CATAGYQETQYF. The CDR3 bases that were read are TGTGCCACTGCGGGGTACCAAGAGACG.

As regards this clone: The observed sequence ends 3 residues before the CDR3 terminus, with the missing tail filled in from the germline J gene. This chain connects TRBV7-2 to TRBJ2-5; the match to TRBD2 covers 7 bases. V was clipped by 5 bases and J by 5 bases; unmatched bases: 8. There are 14 residues in the CDR3. Germline CDR1 SGHTA, CDR2 FQGNSA. Incomplete CDR3 DNA: TGTGCCAGCAGCCTAACTAGCGACGGGGAGACC. Encoded protein: CASSLTSDGET. The entire CDR3 is CASSLTSDGETQYF.

As for this clone: The read comes to an end 3 residues before the CDR3 does, leaving the germline J gene to fill in the end. V gene TRBV2 combines with J gene TRBJ1-5; tentative D call: TRBD1 (5 bases). V dropped 6 bases and J dropped 9 bases, with 9 bases sitting between them. Germline lookup yields CDR1 SNHLY and CDR2 FYNNEI. The CDR3 consists of 11 residues. CDR3 protein: CASRGPGPQHF. CDR3 bases read: TGTGCCAGCAGGGGGCCTGGGCCC.

For this clone: The observed sequence ends 3 residues before the CDR3 terminus, with the missing tail filled in from the germline J gene. The chain uses TRBV20-1 and TRBJ2-3, with TRBD1 matching 7 bases. In germline, CDR1 is DFQATT, CDR2 SNEGSKA (reference sequence). The CDR3 has 16 amino acids. J was trimmed by 5 bases and V by 4 bases; bases with no gene match: 15. CDR3 DNA, as far as it was read: TGCAGTGCTAAACATCCCTGGGACAGTGAGGGAGATACG. As protein: CSAKHPWDSEGDT. The CDR3 as a whole reads CSAKHPWDSEGDTQYF.

This chain's CDR3 is CASSEDLGREAFF. The CDR3 bases that were read are TGTGCCAGCAGTGAAGATTTGGGGCGCGAG. V gene TRBV6-1 combines with J gene TRBJ1-1; tentatively, D is TRBD1 (5 bases). The CDR3 goes on 3 residues after the read ends, and that part is filled in from the germline J gene. CDR1 and CDR2 (germline): MNHNS, SASEGT. CDR3 length equals 13 residues.

Regarding this clone: The read gets to within 3 residues of the CDR3 end, and the germline J gene fills in the rest. The chain combines TRBV20-1 with TRBJ2-7; 11 bases agree with TRBD1. Per the germline V gene, CDR1 is DFQATT and CDR2 is SNEGSKA (reference sequence). There are 15 residues in the CDR3. The J segment lost 3 bases and the V segment lost 5 bases, leaving 9 bases of the junction unmatched. CDR3 DNA (partial): TGCAGTGCTGGCCCCCCCGGGACAGGGGGCTACGAG. Translating gives CSAGPPGTGGYE. The full CDR3 protein is CSAGPPGTGGYEQYF.

A word on this clone: Read data end 3 residues before the CDR3 end; the end is taken from the germline J gene. The rearrangement links TRBV30 to TRBJ1-6, with 9 bases identical to TRBD1. With 4 bases clipped from V and 10 bases from J, the junction kept 11 bases outside the gene matches. This CDR3 contains 15 residues. The germline V gene encodes CDR1 GTSNPN and CDR2 SVGIG (reference sequence). The sequenced part of the CDR3 DNA is TGTGCCTGGACCGTCGGGGGGGGACAGGGCTCACCC. Protein product: CAWTVGGGQGSP. The entire CDR3 protein reads CAWTVGGGQGSPLHF.

A word on this clone: The sequenced fragment ends 3 residues before the CDR3 boundary, so the rest is inferred from the germline J gene. V usage is TRBV29-1 and J usage is TRBJ2-1; 15 positions match TRBD2. The V gene end was trimmed by 1 base and the J gene end by 8 bases; junction bases not matched to a gene: 3. The germline gives CDR1 SQVTM, CDR2 ANQGSEA. The CDR3 is made up of 15 amino acids. The CDR3 loop reads CSVEGTSGGVDEQFF. CDR3 DNA (partial): TGCAGCGTTGAAGGGACTAGCGGGGGGGTCGATGAG.

Notes on this clone: From the germline J gene comes the end of the CDR3, since the read stops 3 residues before it. The sample carries other DNA sequences with the same CDR3. The chain joins TRBV7-8 to TRBJ1-2; perhaps TRBD1 as D (5 bases). CDR1 and CDR2 from the germline V gene are SGHVS and FQNEAQ. The CDR3 consists of 17 residues. CDR3 bases read: TGTGCCAGCAGCTTAGAGGGCAGGGCTACGGCCAAAAACATT. It encodes CASSLEGRATAKNI. The full-length CDR3 reads as CASSLEGRATAKNIYTF.

About this clone: The sequenced fragment ends 3 residues before the CDR3 boundary, so the rest is inferred from the germline J gene. This chain uses TRBV10-3 with TRBJ1-1; D possibly corresponds to TRBD1 (5 bases). Trimming took off 0 bases at V and 1 base at J, with 9 bases between the two ends. Germline loops: CDR1 ENHRY, CDR2 SYGVKD. This CDR3 region has 15 residues. CDR3 DNA, as far as it was read: TGTGCCATCAGTGAGTCGCTGCAGGGGAACACTGAA. Amino acid sequence: CAISESLQGNTE. From start to end, the CDR3 is CAISESLQGNTEAFF.